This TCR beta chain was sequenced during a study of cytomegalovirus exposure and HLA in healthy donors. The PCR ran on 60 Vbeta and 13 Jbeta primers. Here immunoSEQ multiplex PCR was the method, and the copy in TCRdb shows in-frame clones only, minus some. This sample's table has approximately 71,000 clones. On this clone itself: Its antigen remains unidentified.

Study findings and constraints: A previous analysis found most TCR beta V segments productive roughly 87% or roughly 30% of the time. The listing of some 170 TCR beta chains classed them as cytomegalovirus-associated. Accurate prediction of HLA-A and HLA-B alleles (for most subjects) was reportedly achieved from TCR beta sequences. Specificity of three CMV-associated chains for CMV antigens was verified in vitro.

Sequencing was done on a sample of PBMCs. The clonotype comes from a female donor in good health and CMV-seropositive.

The CDR3 DNA sequence: TGTGCCAGCTCACCAAACACAGGGAGGGCGGCTGGGGCCAACGTCCTGACTTTC. Translating gives CASSPNTGRAAGANVLTF. The V gene is TRBV18, the J gene TRBJ2-6; TRBD2 is a possible D gene (7 bases). V was clipped by 2 bases and J by 2 bases, with 16 bases between them. Germline V CDR1 and CDR2: KGHSH, LQKENI. The CDR3 covers 18 residues.